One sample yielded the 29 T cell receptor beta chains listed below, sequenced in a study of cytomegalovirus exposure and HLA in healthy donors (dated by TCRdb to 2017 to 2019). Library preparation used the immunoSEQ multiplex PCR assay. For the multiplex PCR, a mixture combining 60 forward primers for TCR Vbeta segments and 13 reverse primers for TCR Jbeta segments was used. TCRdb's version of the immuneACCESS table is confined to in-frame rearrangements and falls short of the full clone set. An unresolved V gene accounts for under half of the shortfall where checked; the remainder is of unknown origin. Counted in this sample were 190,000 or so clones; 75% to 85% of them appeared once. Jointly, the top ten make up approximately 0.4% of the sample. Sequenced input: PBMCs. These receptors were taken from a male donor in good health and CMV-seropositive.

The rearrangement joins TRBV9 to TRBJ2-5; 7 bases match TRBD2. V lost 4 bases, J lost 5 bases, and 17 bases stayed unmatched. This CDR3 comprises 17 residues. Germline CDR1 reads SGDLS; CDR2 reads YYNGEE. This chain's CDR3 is CASSSPSREGLRETQYF. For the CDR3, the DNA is TGTGCCAGCAGCTCCCCTTCGAGGGAGGGCCTGCGGGAGACCCAGTACTTC.

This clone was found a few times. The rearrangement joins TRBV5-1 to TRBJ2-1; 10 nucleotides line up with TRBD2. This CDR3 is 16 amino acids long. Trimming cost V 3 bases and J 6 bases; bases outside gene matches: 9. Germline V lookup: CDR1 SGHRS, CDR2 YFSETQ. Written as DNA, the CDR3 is TGCGCCAGCAGCTGGGGAGCGGGAGGGCCGGTCAATGAGCAGTTCTTC. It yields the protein CASSWGAGGPVNEQFF.

The CDR3 coding sequence is TGTGCCAGCCGACCCACGGAGGGGACGGGCGGCTACACCTTC. This encodes CASRPTEGTGGYTF. The genes are TRBV28 and TRBJ1-2; TRBD1 might be the D (5 bases). Germline loops: CDR1 MDHEN, CDR2 SYDVKM. V was shortened by 8 bases and J by 8 bases, with 21 bases between the two germline ends. This CDR3 region has 14 residues.

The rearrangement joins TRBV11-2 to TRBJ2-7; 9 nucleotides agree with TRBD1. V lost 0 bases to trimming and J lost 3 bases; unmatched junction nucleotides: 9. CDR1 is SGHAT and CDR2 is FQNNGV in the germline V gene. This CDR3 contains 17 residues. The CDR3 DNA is TGTGCCAGCAGCTTAGAAAGGGGACAGGGAGTTGGCTACGAGCAGTACTTC. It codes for CASSLERGQGVGYEQYF.

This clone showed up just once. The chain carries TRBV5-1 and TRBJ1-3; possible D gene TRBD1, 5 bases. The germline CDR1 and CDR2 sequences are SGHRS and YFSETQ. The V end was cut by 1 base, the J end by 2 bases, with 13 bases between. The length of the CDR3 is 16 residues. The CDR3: CASSLLPGVAGNTIYF. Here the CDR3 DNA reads TGCGCCAGCAGCTTGTTACCGGGGGTAGCTGGAAACACCATATATTTT.

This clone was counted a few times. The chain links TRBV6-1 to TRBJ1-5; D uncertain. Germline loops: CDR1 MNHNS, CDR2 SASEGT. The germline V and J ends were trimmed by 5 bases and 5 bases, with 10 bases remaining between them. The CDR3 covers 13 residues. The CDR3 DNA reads TGTGCCAGCAGTCAGTGGTTCGATCAGCCCCAGCATTTT. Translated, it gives CASSQWFDQPQHF.

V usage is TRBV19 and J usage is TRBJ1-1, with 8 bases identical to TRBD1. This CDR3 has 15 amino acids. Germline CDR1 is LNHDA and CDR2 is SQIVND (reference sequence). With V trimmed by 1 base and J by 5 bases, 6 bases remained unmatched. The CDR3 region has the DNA TGTGCCAGTAGTATAGGGGCAGGGGGCGCGACTGAAGCTTTCTTT. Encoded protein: CASSIGAGGATEAFF.

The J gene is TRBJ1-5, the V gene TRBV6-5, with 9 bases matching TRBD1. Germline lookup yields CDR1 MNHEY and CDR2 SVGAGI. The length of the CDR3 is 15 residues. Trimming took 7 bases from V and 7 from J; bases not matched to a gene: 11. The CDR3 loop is CASIEARTGEQPQHF. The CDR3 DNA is TGTGCCAGCATCGAAGCTAGGACAGGGGAACAGCCCCAGCATTTT.

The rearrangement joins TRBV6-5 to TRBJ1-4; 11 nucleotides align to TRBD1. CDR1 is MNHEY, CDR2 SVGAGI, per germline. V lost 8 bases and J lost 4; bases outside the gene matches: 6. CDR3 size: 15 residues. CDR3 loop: CASADRGLGNEKLFF. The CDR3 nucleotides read TGTGCCAGCGCGGACAGGGGGCTTGGTAATGAAAAACTGTTTTTT.

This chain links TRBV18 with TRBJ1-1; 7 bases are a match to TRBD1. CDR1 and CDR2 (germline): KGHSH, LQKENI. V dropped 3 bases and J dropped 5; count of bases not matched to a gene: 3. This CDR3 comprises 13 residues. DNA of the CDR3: TGTGCCAGCTCACCCTACAGGGGTACTGAAGCTTTCTTT. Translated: CASSPYRGTEAFF.

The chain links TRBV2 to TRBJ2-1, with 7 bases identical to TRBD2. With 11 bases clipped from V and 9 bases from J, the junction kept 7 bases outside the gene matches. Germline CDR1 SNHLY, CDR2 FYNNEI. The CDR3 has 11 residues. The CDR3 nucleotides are TGTGCCGGTCGACTAGCCATTGAGCAGTTCTTC. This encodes CAGRLAIEQFF.

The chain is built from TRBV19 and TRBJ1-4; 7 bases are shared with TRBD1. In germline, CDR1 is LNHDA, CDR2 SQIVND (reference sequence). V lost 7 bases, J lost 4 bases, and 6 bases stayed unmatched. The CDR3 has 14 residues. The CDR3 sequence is CASTSGGFNEKLFF. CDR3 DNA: TGTGCCAGTACATCAGGGGGATTTAATGAAAAACTGTTTTTT.

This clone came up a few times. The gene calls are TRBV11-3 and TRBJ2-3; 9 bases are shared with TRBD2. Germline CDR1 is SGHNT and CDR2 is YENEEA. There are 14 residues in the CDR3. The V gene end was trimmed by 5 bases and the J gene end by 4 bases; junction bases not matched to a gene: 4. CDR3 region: CASSVGLAPDTQYF. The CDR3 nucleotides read TGTGCCAGCAGCGTGGGACTAGCCCCAGATACGCAGTATTTT.

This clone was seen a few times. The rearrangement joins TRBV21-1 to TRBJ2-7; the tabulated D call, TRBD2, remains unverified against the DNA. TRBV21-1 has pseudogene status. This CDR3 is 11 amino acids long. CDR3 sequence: CASAGAYEQYF. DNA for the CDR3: TGTGCCAGCGCGGGAGCTTATGAGCAGTACTTC.

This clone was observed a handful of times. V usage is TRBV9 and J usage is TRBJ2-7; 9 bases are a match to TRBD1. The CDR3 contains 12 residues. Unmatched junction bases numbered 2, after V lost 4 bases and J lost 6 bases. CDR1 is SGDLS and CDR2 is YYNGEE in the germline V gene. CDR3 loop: CASSLDRGEQYF. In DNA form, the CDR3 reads TGTGCCAGCAGCTTGGACAGGGGCGAGCAGTACTTC.

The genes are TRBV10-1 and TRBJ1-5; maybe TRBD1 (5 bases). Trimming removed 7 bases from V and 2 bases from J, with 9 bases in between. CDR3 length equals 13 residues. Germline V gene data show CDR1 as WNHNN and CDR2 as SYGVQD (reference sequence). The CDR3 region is CASTGEGNQPQHF. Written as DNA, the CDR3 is TGCGCCAGCACGGGGGAGGGCAATCAGCCCCAGCATTTT.

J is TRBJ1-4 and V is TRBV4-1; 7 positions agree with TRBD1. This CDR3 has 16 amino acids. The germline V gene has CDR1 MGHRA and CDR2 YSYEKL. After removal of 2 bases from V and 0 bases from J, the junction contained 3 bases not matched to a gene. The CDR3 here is CASSQHDRATNEKLFF. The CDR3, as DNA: TGCGCCAGCAGCCAACATGACAGGGCAACTAATGAAAAACTGTTTTTT.

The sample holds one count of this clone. Written as DNA, the CDR3 is TGTGCCAGCAGTGTGACAGGGGATAATTCACCCCTCCACTTT. Translating gives CASSVTGDNSPLHF. V gene TRBV6-5 combines with J gene TRBJ1-6; TRBD1 aligns across 8 bases. The CDR3 sequence is 14 residues long. Germline lookup yields CDR1 MNHEY and CDR2 SVGAGI. Trimming cost V 5 bases and J 5 bases; bases outside gene matches: 2.

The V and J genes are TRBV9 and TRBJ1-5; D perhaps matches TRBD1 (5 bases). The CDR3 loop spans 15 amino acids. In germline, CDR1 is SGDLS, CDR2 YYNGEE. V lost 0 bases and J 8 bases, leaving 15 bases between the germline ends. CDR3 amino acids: CASSVGDSPSKPQHF. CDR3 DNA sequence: TGTGCCAGCAGCGTAGGCGACAGCCCCTCGAAGCCCCAGCATTTT.

The CDR3 loop is CASSSPGQGIYGYTF. CDR3 DNA: TGTGCCAGCAGTTCCCCGGGACAGGGGATCTATGGCTACACCTTC. The rearrangement joins TRBV27 to TRBJ1-2, with TRBD1 identical over 10 bases. In germline, CDR1 is MNHEY, CDR2 SMNVEV (reference sequence). The CDR3 length is 15 residues. The V gene end was trimmed by 4 bases and the J gene end by 4 bases; junction bases not matched to a gene: 6.

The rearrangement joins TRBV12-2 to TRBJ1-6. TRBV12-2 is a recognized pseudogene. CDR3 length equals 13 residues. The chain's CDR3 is CASRFGRALALHF. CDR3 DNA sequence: TGTGCAAGTCGCTTCGGGCGGGCACTGGCCCTCCACTTT.

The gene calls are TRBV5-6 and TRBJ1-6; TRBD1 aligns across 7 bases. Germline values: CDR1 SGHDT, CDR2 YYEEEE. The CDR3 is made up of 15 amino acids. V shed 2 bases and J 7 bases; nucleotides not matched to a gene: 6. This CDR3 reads CASSLGQVMNSPLHF. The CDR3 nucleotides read TGTGCCAGCAGCTTAGGACAGGTCATGAATTCACCCCTCCACTTT.

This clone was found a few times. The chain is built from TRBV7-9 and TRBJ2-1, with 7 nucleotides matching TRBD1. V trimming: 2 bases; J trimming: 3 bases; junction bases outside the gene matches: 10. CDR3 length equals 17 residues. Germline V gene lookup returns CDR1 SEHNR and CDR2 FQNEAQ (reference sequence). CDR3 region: CASSLMAGGLGYNEQFF. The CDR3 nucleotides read TGTGCCAGCAGCTTAATGGCAGGGGGTTTAGGCTACAATGAGCAGTTCTTC.

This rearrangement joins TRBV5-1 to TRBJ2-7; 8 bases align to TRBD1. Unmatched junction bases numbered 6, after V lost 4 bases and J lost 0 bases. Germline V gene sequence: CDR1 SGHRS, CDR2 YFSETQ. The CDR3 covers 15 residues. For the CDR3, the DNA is TGCGCCAGCAGCAGGGGACAGGTGGACTCCTACGAGCAGTACTTC. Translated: CASSRGQVDSYEQYF.

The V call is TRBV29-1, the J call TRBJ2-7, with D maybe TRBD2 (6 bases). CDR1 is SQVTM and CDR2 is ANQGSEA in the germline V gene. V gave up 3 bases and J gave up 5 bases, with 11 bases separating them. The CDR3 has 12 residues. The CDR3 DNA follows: TGCAGCGTTGACTCGGGGACTGACGAGCAGTACTTC. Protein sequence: CSVDSGTDEQYF.

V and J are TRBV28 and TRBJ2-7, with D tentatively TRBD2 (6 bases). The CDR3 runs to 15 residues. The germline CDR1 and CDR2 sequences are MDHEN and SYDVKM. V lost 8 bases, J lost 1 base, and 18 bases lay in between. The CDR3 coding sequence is TGTGCCAGCGTACCCTCCGGGACTCTTTCCTACGAGCAGTACTTC. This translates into CASVPSGTLSYEQYF.

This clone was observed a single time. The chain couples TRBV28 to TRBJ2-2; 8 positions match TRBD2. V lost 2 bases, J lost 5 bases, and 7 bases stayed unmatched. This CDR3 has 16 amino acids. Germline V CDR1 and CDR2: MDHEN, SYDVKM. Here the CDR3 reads CASSLERAGVTGELFF. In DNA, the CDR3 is TGTGCCAGCAGTTTAGAGCGAGCGGGAGTGACCGGGGAGCTGTTTTTT.

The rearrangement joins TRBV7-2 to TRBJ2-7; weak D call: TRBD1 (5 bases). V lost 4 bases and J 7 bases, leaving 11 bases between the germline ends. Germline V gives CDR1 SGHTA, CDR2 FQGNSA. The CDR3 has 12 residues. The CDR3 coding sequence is TGTGCCAGCAGCTCAGGGTTGGGAGAGCAGTACTTC. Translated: CASSSGLGEQYF.

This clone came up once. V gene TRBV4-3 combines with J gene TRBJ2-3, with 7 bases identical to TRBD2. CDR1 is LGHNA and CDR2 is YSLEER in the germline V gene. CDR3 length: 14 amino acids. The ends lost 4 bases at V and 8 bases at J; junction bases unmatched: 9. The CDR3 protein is CASSPGLEVGTQYF. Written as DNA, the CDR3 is TGCGCCAGCAGCCCTGGACTAGAAGTAGGTACGCAGTATTTT.